Reported below is one T cell receptor (beta chain). The data were taken from a study of blood T cell repertoires in COVID-19. Overall study: Samples came from the United States, Italy and Spain, spanning acute and convalescent COVID-19. Sample material is recorded as cDNA or gDNA derived from T cells, B-cell-depleted T cells, or PBMCs.

Original handling: Nucleated cell counts were estimated from reference gene primer amplification. The protocol was immunoSEQ multiplex PCR, while the TCRdb copy is restricted to in-frame clones and leaves out a portion. That table supplies the V and J calls and clone size; D and trimming were determined from the DNA. The profile shows 310,000 or so clones, roughly 90% of them singletons. CDR1 and CDR2 (germline): LNHNV, YYDKDF (reference sequence). With 0 bases removed from V and 5 bases from J, the gap between germline ends came to 13 bases. The CDR3 consists of 15 residues. The rearrangement joins TRBV15 to TRBJ2-5; D possibly corresponds to TRBD2 (6 bases). The sequence was obtained from a woman between 50 and 59 years old with active or convalescent COVID-19. The sample consisted of peripheral blood. The CDR3 is CATSRDGSVRETQYF. The CDR3 region has the DNA TGTGCCACCAGCAGAGACGGGAGCGTCCGGGAGACCCAGTACTTC.